This paragraph covers one T cell receptor beta chain sequence. Its matching antigen is unknown. This entry is derived from a study of blood T cells in healthy people across ages. Study-level points and caveats: Roughly linearly, TCR beta diversity per million T cells fell as age increased. Long-lived and aged donors differed, with more naive CD4+ cells and higher diversity in the long-lived.

With a J-beta primer mix and a sample-barcoded 5' primer, a second PCR ran about 7 to 12 cycles. Through a template-switch adaptor with 12 random nucleotides, each cDNA molecule received a tag. TCRdb processed the 5' RACE reads anew with MiXCR; each CDR3 protein has one entry. In the table there are 920,000 or so distinct CDR3 sequences, 35% to 55% of which are singletons. The TCR comes from a woman in her fifties or sixties in good health. Input material: blood.

The CDR3, as DNA: TGTGCCAGCAGCTCTTGGGACGCAAGCTCCTACGAGCAGTACTTC. Its protein product is CASSSWDASSYEQYF. The gene calls are TRBV7-9 and TRBJ2-7, with D perhaps given as TRBD1 or TRBD2 (5 bases each). V lost 4 bases to trimming and J lost 0 bases, with 13 bases between them. The CDR3 runs 15 residues. Per the germline V gene, CDR1 is SEHNR and CDR2 is FQNEAQ (reference sequence).